This TCR beta chain was obtained from a study of T cell repertoires in cytomegalovirus infection. TCRdb re-called the reads with MiXCR, one entry per CDR3 protein. The sample records under 350,000 distinct CDR3 sequences, over 7.5% being singletons. CDR3 length equals 15 residues. The V segment lost 3 bases and the J segment 5 bases; nucleotides outside the gene matches: 8. This clonotype was seen at least ten times. The rearrangement joins TRBV12-3 or TRBV12-4 to TRBJ2-7; 9 bases are a match to TRBD1. This sequence was found in a human donor in good health (CMV status not recorded). Some clones in this sample may be carry-over from other donors' samples. Sequences were obtained from PBMCs. The CDR3 region has the DNA TGTGCCAGCAGTTTCCCGGACAGGGGAATGGACGAGCAGTACTTC. Amino acid sequence: CASSFPDRGMDEQYF.